A single TCR beta chain is shown here with its context. Its binding antigen is unknown. It has no much larger one-base neighbor in the sample; base qualities were not kept. The sample comes from a study of response to subunit inactivated influenza vaccine (dated by TCRdb to the late 2010s). Describing the broader study: To follow how T cells responded to a trivalent subunit inactivated influenza vaccine, the researchers relied on deep quantitative profiling of the T cell receptor repertoire. The research as a whole found: The authors suggested that each seasonal influenza vaccination may recruit only a limited number of new T cells.

The method behind the library was RT-PCR. The instrument was an Illumina HiSeq 2500. TCRdb passed the public sequencing reads through fastp at Q25 and MiXCR, retaining productive beta sequences. Every entry covers one CDR3 protein and lists the most common genes and DNA from its rows. In all, the sample holds 290,000 or so distinct CDR3 sequences, and approximately 21% of those were seen once. The ten largest account for about a tenth of the sample. V lost 6 bases and J lost 5 bases, and the count of bases not matched to a germline gene is 4. The CDR3 goes from the cysteine to the phenylalanine over 12 residues. Of all the DNA, just the CDR3 is kept, 36 bases in frame from base 1. As encoded in the germline V gene (reference sequence), CDR1 is DFQATT while CDR2 is SNEGSKA.

The chain is assembled from TRBV20-1 and TRBJ2-7, with 10 junctional bases fitting TRBD2. Source: PBMCs from blood, taken around 22 months after vaccination. This receptor was identified in a man between 50 and 69 years old who received an inactivated influenza vaccine. Donor details come from another sample of the same person, matched by shared clones. The sequenced DNA is TGCAGTGCGTCTAGCGGGAGCCACGAGCAGTACTTC. Protein translation: CSASSGSHEQYF.